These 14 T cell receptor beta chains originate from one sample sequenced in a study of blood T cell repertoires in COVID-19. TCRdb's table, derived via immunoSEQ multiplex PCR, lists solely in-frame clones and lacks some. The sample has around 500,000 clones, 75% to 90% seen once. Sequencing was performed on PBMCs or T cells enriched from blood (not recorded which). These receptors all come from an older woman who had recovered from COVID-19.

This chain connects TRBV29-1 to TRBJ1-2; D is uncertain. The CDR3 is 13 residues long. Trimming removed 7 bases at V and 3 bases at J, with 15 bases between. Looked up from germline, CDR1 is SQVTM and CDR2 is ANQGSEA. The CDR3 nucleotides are TGCAGCGCCCGCTCGGAGTCTGACTATGGCTACACCTTC. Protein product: CSARSESDYGYTF.

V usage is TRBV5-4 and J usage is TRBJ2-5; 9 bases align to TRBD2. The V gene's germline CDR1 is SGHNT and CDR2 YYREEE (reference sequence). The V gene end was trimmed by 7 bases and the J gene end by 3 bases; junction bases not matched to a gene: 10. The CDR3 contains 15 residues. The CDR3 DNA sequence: TGTGCCAGCTGTTTGGCGGGGGGGCCGGAAGAGACCCAGTACTTC. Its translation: CASCLAGGPEETQYF.

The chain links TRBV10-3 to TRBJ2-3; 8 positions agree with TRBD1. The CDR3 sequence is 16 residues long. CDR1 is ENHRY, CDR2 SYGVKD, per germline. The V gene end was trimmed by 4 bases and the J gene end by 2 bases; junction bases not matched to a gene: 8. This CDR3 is CAISGGQGAPTDTQYF. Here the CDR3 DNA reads TGTGCCATCAGTGGGGGCCAGGGGGCCCCCACAGATACGCAGTATTTT.

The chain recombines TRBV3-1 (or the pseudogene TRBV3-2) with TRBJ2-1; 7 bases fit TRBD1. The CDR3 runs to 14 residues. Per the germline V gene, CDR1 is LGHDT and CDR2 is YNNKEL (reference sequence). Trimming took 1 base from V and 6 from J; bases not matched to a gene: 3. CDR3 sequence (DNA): TGTGCCAGCAGCCAAGGGTACAGGGGCAATGAGCAGTTCTTC. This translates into CASSQGYRGNEQFF.

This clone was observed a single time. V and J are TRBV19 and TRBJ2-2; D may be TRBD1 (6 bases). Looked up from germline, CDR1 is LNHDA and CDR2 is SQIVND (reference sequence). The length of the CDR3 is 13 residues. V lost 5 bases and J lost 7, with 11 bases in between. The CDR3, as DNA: TGTGCCAGTAGTTTGCGACAGGACGGGGAGCTGTTTTTT. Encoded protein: CASSLRQDGELFF.

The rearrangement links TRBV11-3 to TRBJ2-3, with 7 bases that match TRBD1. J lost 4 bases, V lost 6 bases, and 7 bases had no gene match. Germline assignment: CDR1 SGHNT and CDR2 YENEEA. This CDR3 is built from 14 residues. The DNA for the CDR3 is TGTGCCAGCAGTTACAGGGGTGGTGCAGATACGCAGTATTTT. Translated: CASSYRGGADTQYF. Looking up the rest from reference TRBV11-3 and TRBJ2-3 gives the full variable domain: EAGVVQSPRYKIIEKKQPVAFWCNPISGHNTLYWYLQNLGQGPELLIRYENEEAVDDSQLPKDRFSAERLKGVDSTLKIQPAELGDSAVYLCASSYRGGADTQYFGPGTRLTVL.

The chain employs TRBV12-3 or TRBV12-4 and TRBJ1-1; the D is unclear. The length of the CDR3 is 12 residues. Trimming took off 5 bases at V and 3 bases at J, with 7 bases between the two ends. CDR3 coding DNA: TGTGCCAGCAGTCCGGAGTACACTGAAGCTTTCTTT. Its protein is CASSPEYTEAFF.

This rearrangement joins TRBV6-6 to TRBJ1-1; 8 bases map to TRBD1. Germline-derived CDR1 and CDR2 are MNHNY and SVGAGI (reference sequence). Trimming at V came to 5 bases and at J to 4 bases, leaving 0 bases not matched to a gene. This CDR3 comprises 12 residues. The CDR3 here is CASSTGGTEAFF. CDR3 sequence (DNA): TGTGCCAGCAGTACAGGGGGCACTGAAGCTTTCTTT.

CDR3 protein: CASRPTGGGEKLFF. The DNA for the CDR3 is TGTGCCAGCAGGCCCACAGGGGGCGGCGAAAAACTGTTTTTT. The chain combines TRBV6-5 with TRBJ1-4, with 9 bases matching TRBD1. This CDR3 spans 14 amino acids. Per the germline V gene, CDR1 is MNHEY and CDR2 is SVGAGI. Unmatched junction bases numbered 7, after V lost 6 bases and J lost 8 bases.

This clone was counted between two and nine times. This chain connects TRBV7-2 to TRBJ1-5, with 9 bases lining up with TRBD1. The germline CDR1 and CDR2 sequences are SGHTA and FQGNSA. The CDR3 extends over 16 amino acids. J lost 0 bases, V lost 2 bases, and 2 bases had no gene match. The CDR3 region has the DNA TGTGCCAGCAGCTTAACAGGGGGCTATAGCAATCAGCCCCAGCATTTT. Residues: CASSLTGGYSNQPQHF.

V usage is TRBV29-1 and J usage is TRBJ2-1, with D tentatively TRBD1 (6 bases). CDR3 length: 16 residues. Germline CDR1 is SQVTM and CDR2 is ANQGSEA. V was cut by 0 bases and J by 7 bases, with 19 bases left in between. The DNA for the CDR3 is TGCAGCGTTGAAGACCCACACAGGGAAAGACAGAATGAGCAGTTCTTC. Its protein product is CSVEDPHRERQNEQFF.

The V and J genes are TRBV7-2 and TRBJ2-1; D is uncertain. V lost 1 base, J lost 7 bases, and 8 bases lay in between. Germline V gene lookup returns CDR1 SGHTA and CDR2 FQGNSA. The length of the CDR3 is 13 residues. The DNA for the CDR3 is TGTGCCAGCAGCTTAGGGCTTTGGAATGAGCAGTTCTTC. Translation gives CASSLGLWNEQFF. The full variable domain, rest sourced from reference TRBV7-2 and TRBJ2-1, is GAGVSQSPSNKVTEKGKDVELRCDPISGHTALYWYRQSLGQGLEFLIYFQGNSAPDKSGLPSDRFSAERTGGSVSTLTIQRTQQEDSAVYLCASSLGLWNEQFFGPGTRLTVL.

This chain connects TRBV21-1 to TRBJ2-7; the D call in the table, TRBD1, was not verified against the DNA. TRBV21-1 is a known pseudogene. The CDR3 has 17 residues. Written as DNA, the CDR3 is TGTGCCAGCAGCAAAAACCCGGTAGGGGACACAACCTACGAGCAGTACGTC. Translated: CASSKNPVGDTTYEQYV.

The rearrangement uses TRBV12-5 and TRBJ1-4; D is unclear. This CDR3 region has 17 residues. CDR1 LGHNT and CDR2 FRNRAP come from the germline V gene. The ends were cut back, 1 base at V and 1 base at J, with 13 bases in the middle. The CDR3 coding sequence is TGTGCTAGTGGTTTGGGGTATGAGGGCCTAACTAATGAAAAACTGTTTTTT. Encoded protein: CASGLGYEGLTNEKLFF.